This entry lists 31 T cell receptor beta chains sequenced from one sample in a study of Ad26.COV2.S vaccination and SARS-CoV-2 variants. TCRdb's copy holds only in-frame clones and misses some; the assay was immunoSEQ multiplex PCR. The data contain a few hundred thousand clones, approximately 89% of them singletons. As to treatment: roughly 20 received Ad26.COV2.S at low or high dose, single or two shots; 5 received placebo; per-sample allocation not given. Collection of samples fell on day 63 after the first vaccine or placebo injection. Material: peripheral blood, obtained in a trial of Ad26.COV2.S vaccine versus placebo. Receptors were obtained from a person between 18 and 65 years old who received the Ad26.COV2.S COVID-19 vaccine or a placebo.

The chain employs TRBV5-1 and TRBJ2-1; 9 positions agree with TRBD1. The V and J ends lost 3 bases and 1 base, in that order; junction bases with no gene match: 2. CDR1 and CDR2 (germline): SGHRS, YFSETQ. The CDR3 is made up of 15 amino acids. CDR3 coding DNA: TGCGCCAGCAGCTACGGACAGGGGTCCTACAATGAGCAGTTCTTC. Amino acid sequence: CASSYGQGSYNEQFF.

V is TRBV28 and J is TRBJ2-5; D may be TRBD2 (5 bases). The CDR3 has 17 residues. Germline assignment: CDR1 MDHEN and CDR2 SYDVKM. Trimming left V 1 base short and J 1 base short, with 16 bases between. The CDR3 DNA reads TGTGCCAGCAGTTTATCTTTGGCCCCTAGCATCCAAGAGACCCAGTACTTC. Protein product: CASSLSLAPSIQETQYF. Complete variable domain (other parts from reference TRBV28 and TRBJ2-5): DVKVTQSSRYLVKRTGEKVFLECVQDMDHENMFWYRQDPGLGLRLIYFSYDVKMKEKGDIPEGYSVSREKKERFSLILESASTNQTSMYLCASSLSLAPSIQETQYFGPGTRLLVL.

The chain carries TRBV5-1 and TRBJ1-6, with 8 bases lining up with TRBD1. This CDR3 has 14 residues. Looked up from germline, CDR1 is SGHRS and CDR2 is YFSETQ. After removal of 5 bases from V and 15 bases from J, the junction contained 13 bases not matched to a gene. This CDR3 is CASSYDRGNQNLHF. The CDR3 DNA sequence: TGCGCCAGCAGTTACGACAGGGGAAACCAAAACCTCCACTTT.

This sequence joins TRBV3-1 (or the pseudogene TRBV3-2) and TRBJ1-4; TRBD1 matches 8 bases. This CDR3 has 15 residues. The J segment lost 4 bases and the V segment lost 4 bases, leaving 5 bases of the junction unmatched. Germline V lookup: CDR1 LGHDT, CDR2 YNNKEL (reference sequence). CDR3 coding DNA: TGTGCCAGCAGCCCGCGGACAGGGAATAATGAAAAACTGTTTTTT. It yields the protein CASSPRTGNNEKLFF.

The V call is TRBV7-9, the J call TRBJ2-1; the D gene is possibly TRBD1 (5 bases). The CDR3 sequence is 15 residues long. Germline lookup yields CDR1 SEHNR and CDR2 FQNEAQ (reference sequence). V lost 5 bases to trimming and J lost 2 bases, with 13 bases between them. In nucleotides, the CDR3 is TGTGCCAGCAGCGGGGCTGCGGCCGCCTACAATGAGCAGTTCTTC. This translates into CASSGAAAAYNEQFF.

The chain joins TRBV4-2 to TRBJ2-1, with D maybe TRBD2 (5 bases). This CDR3 contains 17 residues. The germline V gene has CDR1 LGHNA and CDR2 YNFKEQ. V shed 0 bases and J shed 1 base, with 13 bases lying between them. CDR3 DNA: TGTGCCAGCAGCCAAGACGTGCCAGGAGGTTCCTACAATGAGCAGTTCTTC. This gives the protein CASSQDVPGGSYNEQFF.

This clone was counted a single time. V and J are TRBV16 and TRBJ2-5; 7 nucleotides match TRBD2. The length of the CDR3 is 15 residues. V gave up 7 bases and J gave up 3 bases; unmatched junction bases: 11. From germline, CDR1 is KGHSY and CDR2 FQNENV. CDR3 coding DNA: TGTGCCAGCATCGCGGCGCGGGGGAGTAAAGAGACCCAGTACTTC. This translates into CASIAARGSKETQYF.

The CDR3 coding sequence is TGTGCCAGCACCCACTCCTGGGGGGGCCTTCCCGGGGAGCTGTTTTTT. Amino acid sequence: CASTHSWGGLPGELFF. The V call is TRBV28, the J call TRBJ2-2, with D perhaps matching TRBD2 (7 bases). Trimming removed 7 bases at V and 6 bases at J, with 21 bases between. Germline-derived CDR1 and CDR2 are MDHEN and SYDVKM. The CDR3 is made up of 16 amino acids. The full variable domain, rest sourced from reference TRBV28 and TRBJ2-2, is DVKVTQSSRYLVKRTGEKVFLECVQDMDHENMFWYRQDPGLGLRLIYFSYDVKMKEKGDIPEGYSVSREKKERFSLILESASTNQTSMYLCASTHSWGGLPGELFFGEGSRLTVL.

The rearrangement uses TRBV24-1 and TRBJ2-6; 9 bases align to TRBD1. The CDR3 spans 19 residues. Germline CDR1 is KGHDR and CDR2 is SFDVKD. With 5 bases clipped from V and 0 bases from J, the junction kept 10 bases outside the gene matches. The DNA for the CDR3 is TGTGCCACCAGTGGACCCGGGACAGGGTATAGCTCTGGGGCCAACGTCCTGACTTTC. Amino acid sequence: CATSGPGTGYSSGANVLTF.

The chain carries TRBV12-3 or TRBV12-4 and TRBJ1-1; D call uncertain. The CDR3 sequence is 11 residues long. Trimming pared 5 bases from V and 10 bases from J, leaving 11 bases between. The CDR3 reads CASSVQNRAFF. The CDR3 bases are TGTGCCAGCAGTGTTCAGAACAGAGCTTTCTTT.

The V call is TRBV4-1, the J call TRBJ2-3; 8 nucleotides line up with TRBD2. This CDR3 has 14 residues. Germline CDR1 is MGHRA and CDR2 is YSYEKL. Trimming at V came to 4 bases and at J to 4 bases, leaving 4 bases not matched to a gene. For the CDR3, the DNA is TGCGCCAGCAGCCTCGGGAGGGGAGCAGATACGCAGTATTTT. It encodes CASSLGRGADTQYF.

The rearrangement joins TRBV5-6 to TRBJ2-2; 9 bases align to TRBD1. Germline CDR1 and CDR2: SGHDT and YYEEEE. V lost 4 bases to trimming and J lost 6 bases; unmatched junction nucleotides: 13. The CDR3 spans 17 residues. As DNA, the CDR3 is TGTGCCAGCAGCAAGCCGGGACAGGGAAGTCCATCCGGGGAGCTGTTTTTT. This sequence encodes CASSKPGQGSPSGELFF.

The V call is TRBV30, the J call TRBJ1-4; maybe TRBD1 (6 bases). The CDR3 is 14 residues long. V lost 3 bases to trimming and J lost 5 bases, with 13 bases between them. Germline V gene data show CDR1 as GTSNPN and CDR2 as SVGIG (reference sequence). Written as DNA, the CDR3 is TGTGCCTGGAGAGTAGGAGGGGGAAATGAAAAACTGTTTTTT. As protein: CAWRVGGGNEKLFF.

This rearrangement joins TRBV5-8 to TRBJ1-3; D gene uncertain. The V and J ends lost 0 bases and 4 bases respectively, with 2 bases between them. CDR3 length: 12 residues. Per the germline V gene, CDR1 is SGHTS and CDR2 is YDEGEE. The CDR3 loop reads CASSLEGNTIYF. As DNA, the CDR3 is TGTGCCAGCAGCTTGGAGGGAAACACCATATATTTT.

V usage is TRBV7-2 and J usage is TRBJ2-3; maybe TRBD2 (5 bases). Germline CDR1 reads SGHTA; CDR2 reads FQGNSA. CDR3 length: 15 residues. The V end was cut by 2 bases, the J end by 3 bases, with 12 bases between. The CDR3 spells CASSLRGLATDTQYF. CDR3 DNA: TGTGCCAGCAGCTTAAGAGGTCTAGCAACAGATACGCAGTATTTT.

V is TRBV13 and J is TRBJ2-7; 13 bases are shared with TRBD2. The CDR3 sequence is 15 residues long. With V trimmed by 5 bases and J by 2 bases, 3 bases remained unmatched. Germline CDR1 and CDR2: PRHDT and FYEKMQ (reference sequence). CDR3 protein: CASSAGLAGPYEQYF. The CDR3 DNA reads TGTGCCAGCAGCGCGGGACTAGCGGGACCCTACGAGCAGTACTTC.

Only one count was recorded for this clone. The chain carries TRBV7-9 and TRBJ2-7; 7 bases are shared with TRBD1. The CDR3 length is 14 residues. The V segment lost 5 bases and the J segment 0 bases; nucleotides outside the gene matches: 4. The germline CDR1 and CDR2 sequences are SEHNR and FQNEAQ (reference sequence). The CDR3 coding sequence is TGTGCCAGCAGCCCGGGACAGCACTCCTACGAGCAGTACTTC. Residues: CASSPGQHSYEQYF.

The CDR3 bases are TGTGCCTGGAGTCTCTTGACCGGGGAGCTGTTTTTT. Translated: CAWSLLTGELFF. V and J are TRBV30 and TRBJ2-2; D call uncertain. The CDR3 is 12 residues long. Per the germline V gene, CDR1 is GTSNPN and CDR2 is SVGIG (reference sequence). The germline V and J ends were trimmed by 2 bases and 5 bases, with 6 bases remaining between them.

The sample holds one count of this clone. The chain has TRBV29-1 and TRBJ2-5; perhaps TRBD1 as D (5 bases). Looked up from germline, CDR1 is SQVTM and CDR2 is ANQGSEA. This CDR3 region has 13 residues. Trimming stripped 7 bases from V and 5 bases from J, with 17 bases between. The CDR3 DNA sequence: TGCAGCGGGAAAACAGGTCCCGCGGAGACCCAGTACTTC. This gives the protein CSGKTGPAETQYF.

The V call is TRBV7-7, the J call TRBJ2-1; TRBD2 matches at 11 bases. CDR1 is SSHAT and CDR2 is FNYEAQ in the germline V gene (reference sequence). Trimming cost V 1 base and J 7 bases; bases outside gene matches: 3. The CDR3 has 15 amino acids. In DNA form, the CDR3 reads TGTGCCAGCAGCTTAGAGACTAGCGGGAAAAATGAGCAGTTCTTC. Protein product: CASSLETSGKNEQFF. Complete variable domain (other parts from reference TRBV7-7 and TRBJ2-1): GAGVSQSPRYKVTKRGQDVTLRCDPISSHATLYWYQQALGQGPEFLTYFNYEAQPDKSGLPSDRFSAERPEGSISTLTIQRTEQRDSAMYRCASSLETSGKNEQFFGPGTRLTVL.

CDR3 sequence (DNA): TGTGCCAGCAGCTTAGCGGGAACAGGGGGCCTAATCAATGAGCAGTTCTTC. Translation gives CASSLAGTGGLINEQFF. The rearrangement uses TRBV7-9 and TRBJ2-1; 9 bases align to TRBD1. The ends lost 0 bases at V and 6 bases at J; junction bases unmatched: 9. The CDR3 extends over 17 amino acids. CDR1 and CDR2 from the germline V gene are SEHNR and FQNEAQ (reference sequence). The complete variable domain, with remaining parts taken from reference TRBV7-9 and TRBJ2-1, reads DTGVSQNPRHKITKRGQNVTFRCDPISEHNRLYWYRQTLGQGPEFLTYFQNEAQLEKSRLLSDRFSAERPKGSFSTLEIQRTEQGDSAMYLCASSLAGTGGLINEQFFGPGTRLTVL.

The chain is built from TRBV24-1 and TRBJ2-2, with D hard to call. This CDR3 region has 13 residues. CDR1 and CDR2 (germline): KGHDR, SFDVKD. Trimming stripped 7 bases from V and 9 bases from J, with 14 bases between. The CDR3 sequence: CATSTPSGRELFF. The DNA of the CDR3 is TGTGCCACCAGCACGCCCAGTGGCCGGGAGCTGTTTTTT.

The table lists this clone with a few counts. This chain joins TRBV15 and TRBJ1-5, with D hard to call. Per the germline V gene, CDR1 is LNHNV and CDR2 is YYDKDF (reference sequence). The CDR3 extends over 13 amino acids. V lost 1 base and J lost 5, with 6 bases in between. As DNA, the CDR3 is TGTGCCACCAGCAGAGGGCAGGATCAGCCCCAGCATTTT. This sequence encodes CATSRGQDQPQHF.

This chain's CDR3 is CASSQGRLLNSPLHF. The CDR3 bases are TGCGCCAGCAGCCAAGGGCGACTCCTTAATTCACCCCTCCACTTT. The chain couples TRBV4-3 to TRBJ1-6; D is unclear. Germline loops: CDR1 LGHNA, CDR2 YSLEER. V shed 1 base and J shed 6 bases, with 10 bases lying between them. The CDR3 covers 15 residues.

The chain uses TRBV2 and TRBJ2-2; D unclear. V was cut by 5 bases and J by 0 bases, with 4 bases left in between. This CDR3 region has 13 residues. The germline V gene has CDR1 SNHLY and CDR2 FYNNEI. CDR3 sequence (DNA): TGTGCCAGCAGTCGAGCGAACACCGGGGAGCTGTTTTTT. Translation gives CASSRANTGELFF. Using reference TRBV2 and TRBJ2-2 for the parts outside the CDR3, the full variable domain is EPEVTQTPSHQVTQMGQEVILRCVPISNHLYFYWYRQILGQKVEFLVSFYNNEISEKSEIFDDQFSVERPDGSNFTLKIRSTKLEDSAMYFCASSRANTGELFFGEGSRLTVL.

The chain is built from TRBV10-3 and TRBJ2-3, with D unresolved. The V end lost 4 bases, the J end lost 0 bases, and 11 bases lay between the germline ends. The CDR3 consists of 15 residues. Germline CDR1 and CDR2: ENHRY and SYGVKD. The CDR3 DNA reads TGTGCCATCAGTGGCCCGGAGTCGAGCACAGATACGCAGTATTTT. Protein sequence: CAISGPESSTDTQYF.

The gene calls are TRBV19 and TRBJ2-2; D possibly corresponds to TRBD2 (6 bases). Germline V gene data show CDR1 as LNHDA and CDR2 as SQIVND (reference sequence). The CDR3 is 16 residues long. Trimming stripped 6 bases from V and 6 bases from J, with 20 bases between. CDR3 sequence (DNA): TGTGCCAGTAGCAGAGGACTACCCCTCAGGTCCGGGGAGCTGTTTTTT. Translation gives CASSRGLPLRSGELFF. Full variable domain (missing parts from reference TRBV19 and TRBJ2-2): DGGITQSPKYLFRKEGQNVTLSCEQNLNHDAMYWYRQDPGQGLRLIYYSQIVNDFQKGDIAEGYSVSREKKESFPLTVTSAQKNPTAFYLCASSRGLPLRSGELFFGEGSRLTVL.

The chain employs TRBV5-5 and TRBJ1-1; tentatively, D is TRBD1 (6 bases). CDR3 length equals 14 residues. Germline CDR1 reads SGHKS; CDR2 reads YYEKEE (reference sequence). Trimming took off 5 bases at V and 2 bases at J, with 13 bases between the two ends. CDR3 residues: CASRRGNSNTEAFF. CDR3 DNA sequence: TGTGCCAGCAGGAGGGGGAACTCTAACACTGAAGCTTTCTTT.

Of note for this clone: An end of the junction differs from the germline gene, which may be a read error. The genes are TRBV6-4 and TRBJ2-7; 8 bases line up with TRBD1. CDR1 is MRHNA, CDR2 SNTAGT, per germline. This CDR3 spans 12 amino acids. CDR3 bases: TGTGCCAGCATTGACAGGGGTCCCTTCCGTGGCTTC. Its protein is CASIDRGPFRGF.

CDR3 protein: CASSPRGTRVSGANVLTF. The CDR3 bases are TGTGCCAGCAGCCCACGAGGGACACGGGTCTCTGGGGCCAACGTCCTGACTTTC. The rearrangement uses TRBV3-1 (or the pseudogene TRBV3-2) and TRBJ2-6; D perhaps matches TRBD1 (6 bases). Germline-derived CDR1 and CDR2 are LGHDT and YNNKEL (reference sequence). V was clipped by 4 bases and J by 0 bases, with 16 bases between them. This CDR3 contains 18 residues.

V gene TRBV11-2 combines with J gene TRBJ2-1; D gene uncertain. Trimming cost V 0 bases and J 15 bases, with 15 bases left between them. CDR1 is SGHAT and CDR2 is FQNNGV in the germline V gene. The CDR3 contains 13 residues. CDR3 bases: TGTGCCAGCAGCTTAGAACCGGGCCCAAGGCGGTTCTTC. Its protein product is CASSLEPGPRRFF.